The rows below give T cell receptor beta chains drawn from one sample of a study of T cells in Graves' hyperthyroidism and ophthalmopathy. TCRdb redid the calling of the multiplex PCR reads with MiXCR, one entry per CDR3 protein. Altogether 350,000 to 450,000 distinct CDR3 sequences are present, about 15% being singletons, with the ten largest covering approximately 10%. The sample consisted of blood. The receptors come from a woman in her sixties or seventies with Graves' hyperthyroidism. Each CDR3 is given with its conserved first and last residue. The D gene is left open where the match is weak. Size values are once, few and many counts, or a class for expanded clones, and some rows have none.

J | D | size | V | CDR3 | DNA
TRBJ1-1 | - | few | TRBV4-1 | CAKVVVSNTEAFF | TGCGCCAAAGTAGTGGTCTCGAACACTGAAGCTTTCTTT
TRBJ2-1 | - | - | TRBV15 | CATSRDSGPPYNEQFF | TGTGCCACCAGCAGAGATAGTGGGCCCCCCTACAATGAGCAGTTCTTC
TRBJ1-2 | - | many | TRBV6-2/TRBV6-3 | CASSTQGQGANYGYTF | TGTGCCAGCAGTACCCAGGGGCAGGGAGCTAACTATGGCTACACCTTC
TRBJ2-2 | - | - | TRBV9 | CASSVAHTGELFF | TGTGCCAGCAGCGTAGCGCACACCGGGGAGCTGTTTTTT
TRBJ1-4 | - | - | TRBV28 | CASSSQGRKLFF | TGTGCCAGCAGTTCTCAGGGTCGGAAACTGTTTTTT
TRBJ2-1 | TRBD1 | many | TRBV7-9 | CASSPRGLEQFF | TGTGCCAGCAGCCCAAGGGGGCTTGAGCAGTTCTTC
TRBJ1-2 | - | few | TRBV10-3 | CAISEFVNYGYTF | TGTGCCATCAGTGAGTTCGTGAACTATGGCTACACCTTC
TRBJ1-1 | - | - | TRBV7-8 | CASSEGNLNTEAFF | TGTGCCAGCAGCGAGGGGAATTTGAACACTGAAGCTTTCTTT
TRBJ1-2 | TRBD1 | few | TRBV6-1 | CASSDSGTGVYGYTF | TGTGCCAGCAGCGACTCCGGGACAGGGGTCTATGGCTACACCTTC
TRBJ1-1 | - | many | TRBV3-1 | CASSQGRRANTEAFF | TGTGCCAGCAGCCAAGGGCGCAGGGCGAACACTGAAGCTTTCTTT
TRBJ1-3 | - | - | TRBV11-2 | CASSRPQGGGNTIYF | TGTGCCAGCAGCCGCCCACAGGGAGGCGGAAACACCATATATTTT
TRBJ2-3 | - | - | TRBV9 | CASSVGPRVGTDTQYF | TGTGCCAGCAGCGTAGGACCTCGAGTAGGGACAGATACGCAGTATTTT
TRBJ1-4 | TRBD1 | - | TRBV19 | CASSRGAGGEKLFF | TGTGCCAGTAGTCGGGGGGCAGGGGGAGAAAAACTGTTTTTT
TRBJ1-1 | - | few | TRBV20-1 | CSAPDRRGEAFF | TGCAGTGCCCCTGACAGGCGAGGAGAAGCTTTCTTT
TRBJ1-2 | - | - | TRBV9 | CASSVGVVHYGYTF | TGTGCCAGCAGCGTAGGTGTGGTGCACTATGGCTACACCTTC
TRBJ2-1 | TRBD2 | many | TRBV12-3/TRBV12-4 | CASSRGAGAYYNEQFF | TGTGCCAGCAGTAGGGGTGCGGGAGCCTATTACAATGAGCAGTTCTTC
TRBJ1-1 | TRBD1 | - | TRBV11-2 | CASSAGHPSAGGCLDTEAFF | TGTGCCAGCAGTGCGGGGCACCCTTCGGCAGGGGGCTGTTTGGACACTGAAGCTTTCTTT
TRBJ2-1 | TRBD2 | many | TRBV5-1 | CASSTHLGAGGPNEQFF | TGCGCCAGCAGCACCCACCTAGGTGCGGGAGGGCCGAATGAGCAGTTCTTC
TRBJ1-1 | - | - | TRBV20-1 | CSASPSVTEAFF | TGCAGTGCTAGTCCCAGCGTAACTGAAGCTTTCTTT
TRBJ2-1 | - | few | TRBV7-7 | CASSLFQGREQFF | TGTGCTAGCAGCTTGTTCCAGGGGAGGGAGCAGTTCTTC
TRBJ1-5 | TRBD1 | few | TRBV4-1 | CASSQDKQTGGGQPQHF | TGCGCCAGCAGCCAAGATAAGCAGACAGGGGGCGGCCAGCCCCAGCATTTT
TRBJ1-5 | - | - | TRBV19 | CASSAYRDSNQPQHF | TGTGCCAGTAGTGCCTACAGGGATAGCAATCAGCCCCAGCATTTT
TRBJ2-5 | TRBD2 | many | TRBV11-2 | CASSLLGLGGRETQYF | TGTGCCAGCAGCTTATTGGGACTAGGTGGGAGGGAGACCCAGTACTTC
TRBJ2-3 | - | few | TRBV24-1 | CATSDRGITDTQYF | TGTGCCACCAGTGATCGGGGAATTACAGATACGCAGTATTTT
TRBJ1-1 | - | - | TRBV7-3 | CASSFAPGGENTEAFF | TGTGCCAGCAGCTTTGCGCCGGGGGGCGAGAACACTGAAGCTTTCTTT
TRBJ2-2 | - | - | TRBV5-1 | CASSLKAGNTGELFF | TGCGCCAGCAGCCTTAAAGCTGGGAACACCGGGGAGCTGTTTTTT
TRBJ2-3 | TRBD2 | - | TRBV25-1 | CASKTSGSTDTQYF | TGTGCCAGCAAGACTAGCGGAAGCACAGATACGCAGTATTTT
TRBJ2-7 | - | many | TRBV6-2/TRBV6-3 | CASSYSGAGTYEQYF | TGTGCCAGCAGTTACTCGGGAGCGGGTACCTACGAGCAGTACTTC
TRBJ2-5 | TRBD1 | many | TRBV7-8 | CASSSDRTGWVQETQYF | TGTGCCAGCAGCTCCGATAGGACAGGGTGGGTCCAAGAGACCCAGTACTTC
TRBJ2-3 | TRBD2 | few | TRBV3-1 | CASSPGLAGEVDTQYF | TGTGCCAGCAGCCCGGGACTAGCGGGAGAGGTAGATACGCAGTATTTT
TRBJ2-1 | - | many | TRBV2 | CASSEWASEEGNNEQFF | TGTGCCAGCAGTGAATGGGCGAGCGAAGAAGGGAACAATGAGCAGTTCTTC
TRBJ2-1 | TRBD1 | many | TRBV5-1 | CASSLGGTGHNEQFF | TGCGCCAGCAGCTTGGGAGGGACAGGCCACAATGAGCAGTTCTTC
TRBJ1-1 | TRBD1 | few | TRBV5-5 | CASSPARRTGEAFF | TGTGCCAGCAGCCCCGCCCGGAGGACAGGGGAAGCTTTCTTT
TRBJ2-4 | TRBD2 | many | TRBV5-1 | CASSLEAGGNIQYF | TGCGCCAGCAGCCTGGAAGCGGGAGGGAACATTCAGTACTTC
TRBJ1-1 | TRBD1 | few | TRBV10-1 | CASSPQDRGPGTEAFF | TGCGCCAGCAGTCCACAGGACAGGGGGCCGGGCACTGAAGCTTTCTTT
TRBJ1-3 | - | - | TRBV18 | CASSPNHETSGNTIYF | TGTGCCAGCTCACCGAACCACGAGACATCTGGAAACACCATATATTTT
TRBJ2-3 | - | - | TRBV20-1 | CSATSITDTQYF | TGCAGTGCTACTAGCATCACAGATACGCAGTATTTT
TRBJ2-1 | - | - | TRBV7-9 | CASSLVGYLYNEQFF | TGTGCCAGCAGCTTAGTCGGCTACCTCTACAATGAGCAGTTCTTC
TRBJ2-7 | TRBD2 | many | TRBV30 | CAWSVLAGAREQYF | TGTGCCTGGAGTGTACTAGCGGGAGCTCGCGAGCAGTACTTC
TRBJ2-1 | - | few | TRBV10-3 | CAIGGRGWGIGEQFF | TGTGCCATCGGGGGCCGCGGCTGGGGAATCGGGGAGCAGTTCTTC
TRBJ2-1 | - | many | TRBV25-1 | CASSESGYSYNEQFF | TGTGCCAGCAGTGAGTCGGGTTATTCCTACAATGAGCAGTTCTTC
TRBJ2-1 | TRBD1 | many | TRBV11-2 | CASSQQDRGRNEQFF | TGTGCCAGCAGCCAACAAGACAGGGGGCGGAATGAGCAGTTCTTC
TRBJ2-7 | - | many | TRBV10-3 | CAISIGGPNEQYF | TGTGCCATCAGTATAGGGGGTCCTAACGAGCAGTACTTC
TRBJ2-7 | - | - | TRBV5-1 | CASSGNEESYEQYF | TGCGCCAGCAGCGGGAACGAGGAATCCTACGAGCAGTACTTC
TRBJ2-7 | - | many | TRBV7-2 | CASSLFRDDQYF | TGTGCCAGCAGCCTATTCCGGGACGATCAGTACTTC
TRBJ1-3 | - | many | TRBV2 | CASDTGDGNTIYF | TGTGCCAGCGACACCGGCGATGGAAACACCATATATTTT
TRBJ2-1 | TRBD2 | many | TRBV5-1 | CASSPLGAGAYNEQFF | TGCGCCAGCAGCCCCCTAGGGGCGGGAGCCTACAATGAGCAGTTCTTC
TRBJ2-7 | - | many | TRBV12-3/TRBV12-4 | CASSLVGSRDEQYF | TGTGCCAGCAGTTTGGTTGGGAGTAGGGACGAGCAGTACTTC
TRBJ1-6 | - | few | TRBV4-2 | CASSQEVEYNSPLHF | TGTGCCAGCAGCCAAGAGGTGGAATATAATTCACCCCTCCACTTT
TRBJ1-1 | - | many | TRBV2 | CATHRDTHTLNTEAFF | TGTGCCACTCACCGGGACACACACACTTTGAACACTGAAGCTTTCTTT